The 8 T cell receptor beta chains given below trace back to one sample, sequenced in a study of cytomegalovirus exposure and HLA in healthy donors. Libraries were prepared by immunoSEQ multiplex PCR; TCRdb keeps only in-frame clonotypes and omits some of them. This sample has some 230,000 clones, with 85% to 95% found just once. The sample was PBMCs. These receptors originate from a woman between 18 and 29 years old in good health and CMV-seronegative.

The rearrangement uses TRBV10-3 and TRBJ2-1; D unclear. This CDR3 is built from 14 residues. Germline CDR1 and CDR2: ENHRY and SYGVKD. The ends were cut back, 2 bases at V and 5 bases at J, with 10 bases in the middle. DNA for the CDR3: TGTGCCATCAGTGAGGTTAGAAGTCACAATGAGCAGTTCTTC. As protein: CAISEVRSHNEQFF.

The chain couples TRBV28 to TRBJ1-1; D is perhaps TRBD1 (5 bases). Trimming stripped 5 bases from V and 6 bases from J, with 16 bases between. This CDR3 contains 14 residues. Germline loops: CDR1 MDHEN, CDR2 SYDVKM. The CDR3 loop is CASSPDPGHPEAFF. For the CDR3, the DNA is TGTGCCAGCAGTCCAGACCCCGGACACCCTGAAGCTTTCTTT.

V is TRBV4-1 and J is TRBJ1-1; D uncertain. V dropped 2 bases and J dropped 11 bases, with 24 bases sitting between them. This CDR3 has 16 amino acids. Germline assignment: CDR1 MGHRA and CDR2 YSYEKL. The CDR3 sequence: CASSQWPLQGRVVAFF. In DNA form, the CDR3 reads TGCGCCAGCAGCCAATGGCCCCTACAAGGGAGGGTTGTTGCTTTCTTT.

This chain connects TRBV6-1 to TRBJ2-7; a possible D gene is TRBD2 (5 bases). The V gene's germline CDR1 is MNHNS and CDR2 SASEGT. Trimming took 7 bases from V and 1 from J, leaving 8 bases between them. The CDR3 loop spans 12 amino acids. In DNA, the CDR3 is TGTGCCAGCACGGGGTCATCCTACGAGCAGTACTTC. Translated, it gives CASTGSSYEQYF.

This rearrangement joins TRBV5-5 to TRBJ2-7; TRBD1 matches 9 bases. The germline V gene encodes CDR1 SGHKS and CDR2 YYEKEE (reference sequence). V gave up 4 bases and J gave up 2 bases; unmatched junction bases: 7. This CDR3 is 15 amino acids long. The CDR3 nucleotides read TGTGCCAGCAGCGAAGCCGGGACAGGGCCCTACGAGCAGTACTTC. This gives the protein CASSEAGTGPYEQYF. Full variable domain (missing parts from reference TRBV5-5 and TRBJ2-7): DAGVTQSPTHLIKTRGQQVTLRCSPISGHKSVSWYQQVLGQGPQFIFQYYEKEERGRGNFPDRFSARQFPNYSSELNVNALLLGDSALYLCASSEAGTGPYEQYFGPGTRLTVT.

The chain employs TRBV7-8 and TRBJ1-2, with D unresolved. V lost 0 bases and J lost 8, with 10 bases in between. Germline V lookup: CDR1 SGHVS, CDR2 FQNEAQ. CDR3 length: 13 amino acids. The CDR3 DNA reads TGTGCCAGCAGCTTAGCGGAAGCGCGGGGCTACACCTTC. Protein sequence: CASSLAEARGYTF.

V is TRBV11-2 and J is TRBJ2-7, with D unresolved. V was shortened by 0 bases and J by 0 bases, with 12 bases between the two germline ends. The CDR3 loop spans 16 amino acids. Germline CDR1 SGHAT, CDR2 FQNNGV. CDR3 region: CASSLDTGSSSYEQYF. CDR3 sequence (DNA): TGTGCCAGCAGCTTAGATACTGGTTCGAGCTCCTACGAGCAGTACTTC.

The chain employs TRBV27 and TRBJ2-1; the match to TRBD2 covers 10 bases. Germline V gene sequence: CDR1 MNHEY, CDR2 SMNVEV (reference sequence). V shed 0 bases, J shed 14 bases, and the junction held 4 bases outside the gene matches. The CDR3 covers 13 residues. CDR3 sequence: CASSLSLAGEEFF. CDR3 coding DNA: TGTGCCAGCAGTTTATCTCTAGCGGGAGAGGAGTTCTTC.